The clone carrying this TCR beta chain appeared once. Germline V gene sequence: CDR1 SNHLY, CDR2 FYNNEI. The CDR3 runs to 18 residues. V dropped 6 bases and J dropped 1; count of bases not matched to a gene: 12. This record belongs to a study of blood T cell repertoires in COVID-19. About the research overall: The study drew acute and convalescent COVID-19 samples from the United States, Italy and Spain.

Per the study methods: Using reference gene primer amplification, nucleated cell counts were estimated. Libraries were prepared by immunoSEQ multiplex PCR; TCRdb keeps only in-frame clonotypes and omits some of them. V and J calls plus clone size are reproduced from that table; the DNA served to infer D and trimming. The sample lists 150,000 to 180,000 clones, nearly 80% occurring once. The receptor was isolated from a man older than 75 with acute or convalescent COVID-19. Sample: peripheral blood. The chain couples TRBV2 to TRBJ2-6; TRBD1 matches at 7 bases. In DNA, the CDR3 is TGTGCCAGCAGACGAACCGGGACAGCTATATCTGGGGCCAACGTCCTGACTTTC. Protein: CASRRTGTAISGANVLTF. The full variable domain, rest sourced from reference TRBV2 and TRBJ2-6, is EPEVTQTPSHQVTQMGQEVILRCVPISNHLYFYWYRQILGQKVEFLVSFYNNEISEKSEIFDDQFSVERPDGSNFTLKIRSTKLEDSAMYFCASRRTGTAISGANVLTFGAGSRLTVL.